The clone carrying this T cell receptor beta chain was counted between two and nine times. Its antigen is not identified. From the 5' RACE reads, TCRdb called clonotypes with MiXCR, one entry per CDR3 protein. The sample includes approximately 170,000 distinct CDR3 sequences, around 10% seen only once; the top ten take less than 40%. The data originate from a study of T cells after yellow fever vaccination. Study findings and constraints: Post-booster repertoires contained most primary-vaccination clones again (about 95% CD4, 85% to 90% CD8). When the response was secondary, it was weaker but reached its peak faster, day 5 versus 15. Shared CD4/CD8 clonotypes were a small share, likely from convergent recombination. High-abundance clonotypes from the bulk population could contaminate FACS-sorted repertoires.

V trimming: 2 bases; J trimming: 6 bases; junction bases outside the gene matches: 7. The V gene's germline CDR1 is SGHRS and CDR2 YFSETQ. The CDR3 extends over 15 amino acids. The chain carries TRBV5-1 and TRBJ1-2, with 10 bases matching TRBD1. This specimen consisted of CD8+ T cells sorted from PBMCs, obtained 15 days after the yellow fever booster vaccination. The origin of this receptor is a man between 18 and 29 years old who received the YFV17D yellow fever vaccine. Here the CDR3 DNA reads TGCGCCAGCAGCTTAGGGTGGACAGGGGGTGATGGCTACACCTTC. Translated, it gives CASSLGWTGGDGYTF. The variable domain in full, completed from reference TRBV5-1 and TRBJ1-2, reads KAGVTQTPRYLIKTRGQQVTLSCSPISGHRSVSWYQQTPGQGLQFLFEYFSETQRNKGNFPGRFSGRQFSNSRSEMNVSTLELGDSALYLCASSLGWTGGDGYTFGSGTRLTVV.